The clone carrying this TCR beta chain is a singleton in its sample. The sample comes from a study of blood T cell repertoires in COVID-19. Study context: T cells, B-cell-depleted T cells, or PBMCs provided the cDNA or gDNA that served as material.

The data were produced by immunoSEQ multiplex PCR, yet TCRdb's version contains in-frame clones alone and is incomplete. The sample carries about 230,000 clones, roughly 88% recorded once. The germline V gene has CDR1 LGHDT and CDR2 YNNKEL (reference sequence). This CDR3 is 16 amino acids long. V was shortened by 2 bases and J by 1 base, with 11 bases between the two germline ends. The chain has TRBV3-1 (or the pseudogene TRBV3-2) and TRBJ2-2; D might be TRBD1 (5 bases). The specimen sequenced was PBMCs or T cells enriched from blood (not recorded which). The receptor comes from a woman between 40 and 55 years old with acute COVID-19. CDR3 protein: CASSQYQGRNTGELFF. The DNA for the CDR3 is TGTGCCAGCAGCCAATACCAGGGAAGGAACACCGGGGAGCTGTTTTTT.